The entry that follows covers one T cell receptor (beta chain) sequence. The sample originates from a study of cytomegalovirus exposure and HLA in healthy donors. As for the study in general: About 83 million unique TCRs from HLA-typed donors made up an early data release.

Vbeta (60) and Jbeta (13) primers were used in the PCR. The method was immunoSEQ multiplex PCR; TCRdb's version includes in-frame clones alone and lacks a portion of them. Found here are 150,000 to 200,000 clones, roughly 80% of them singletons; the top ten hold around 7.7%. This CDR3 region has 15 residues. Germline CDR1 and CDR2: MDHEN and SYDVKM. V lost 4 bases to trimming and J lost 3 bases, with 16 bases between them. Each of the donors was a healthy bone marrow donor. The TCR was taken from a woman aged 40 to 50 in good health and CMV-seropositive. The rearrangement links TRBV28 to TRBJ2-7; D perhaps matches TRBD1 (6 bases). The sequencing input was PBMCs. The CDR3 DNA sequence: TGTGCCAGCAGTTCCCGTTCCGGGACACTCTACGAGCAGTACTTC. This sequence encodes CASSSRSGTLYEQYF.